This is a list of T cell receptor beta chains from one sample in a study of shared T cell receptors in the human thymus. The method was immunoSEQ multiplex PCR; TCRdb's version includes in-frame clones alone and lacks a portion of them. The sample holds hundreds of thousands of clones, over 75% seen once. This sample was also put to use in a study of human thymus T cells.

The sample comprised thymocytes. The receptor source for this set is a boy younger than two with a congenital heart defect. Each CDR3 is given with its conserved first and last residue. D genes are given only for firm matches. Only some rows state a clone size, as once, few, many or a class for expanded clones.

j_call v_call d_call clone_size cdr3_aa cdr3_nt
TRBJ2-7 TRBV6-5 TRBD1 . CASRRDSPYEQYF TGTGCCAGCAGGAGGGACAGTCCCTACGAGCAGTACTTC
TRBJ2-7 TRBV29-1 TRBD1 . CSAGQGFPYEQYF TGCAGCGCTGGACAGGGGTTCCCCTACGAGCAGTACTTC
TRBJ1-1 TRBV30 . . CAWSSPEAFF TGTGCCTGGAGTTCTCCCGAAGCTTTCTTT
TRBJ2-7 TRBV28 TRBD2 . CASSQVAGYFYEQYF TGTGCCAGCAGTCAGGTAGCGGGATATTTCTACGAGCAGTACTTC
TRBJ1-4 TRBV18 . few CASSPLAGEKLFF TGTGCCAGCTCACCATTAGCAGGGGAGAAACTGTTTTTT
TRBJ1-4 TRBV6-4 . . CASSGGVCEKLFF TGTGCCAGCAGTGGGGGGGTTTGTGAAAAACTGTTTTTT
TRBJ2-7 TRBV5-1 TRBD2 once CASSSRLAGAYEQYF TGCGCCAGCAGCTCCCGACTAGCGGGAGCCTACGAGCAGTACTTC
TRBJ2-7 TRBV28 TRBD2 . CASSPTLAGVYEQYF TGTGCCAGCAGCCCGACTCTAGCGGGAGTGTACGAGCAGTACTTC
TRBJ2-1 TRBV28 . . CASSPVARWNEQFF TGTGCCAGCAGTCCCGTGGCTAGGTGGAATGAGCAGTTCTTC
TRBJ2-2 TRBV4-3 TRBD2 . CASSQERTSGNTGELFF TGCGCCAGCAGCCAAGAGAGAACTAGCGGGAACACCGGGGAGCTGTTTTTT
TRBJ1-6 TRBV2 . few CANVGGGDSPLHF TGTGCCAACGTAGGTGGGGGCGATTCACCCCTCCACTTT
TRBJ2-1 TRBV10-3 . . CAISESGEPYNEQFF TGTGCCATCAGTGAGTCCGGGGAACCCTACAATGAGCAGTTCTTC